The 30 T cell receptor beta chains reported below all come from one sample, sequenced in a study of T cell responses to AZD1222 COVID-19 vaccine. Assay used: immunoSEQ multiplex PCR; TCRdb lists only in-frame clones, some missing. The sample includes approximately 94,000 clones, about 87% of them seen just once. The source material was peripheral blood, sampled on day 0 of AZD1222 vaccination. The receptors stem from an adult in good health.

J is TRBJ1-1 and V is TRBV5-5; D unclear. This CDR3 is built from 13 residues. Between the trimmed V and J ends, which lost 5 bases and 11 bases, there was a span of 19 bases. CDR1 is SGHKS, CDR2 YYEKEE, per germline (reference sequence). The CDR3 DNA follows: TGTGCCAGCAGTGACGCTTTTGGAGGTTGGGCTTTCTTT. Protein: CASSDAFGGWAFF.

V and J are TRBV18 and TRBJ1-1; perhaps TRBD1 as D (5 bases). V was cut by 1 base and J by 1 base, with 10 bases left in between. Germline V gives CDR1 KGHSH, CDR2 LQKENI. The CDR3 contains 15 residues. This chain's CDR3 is CASSPRRQQNTEAFF. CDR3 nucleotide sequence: TGTGCCAGCTCACCACGTCGACAGCAGAACACTGAAGCTTTCTTT.

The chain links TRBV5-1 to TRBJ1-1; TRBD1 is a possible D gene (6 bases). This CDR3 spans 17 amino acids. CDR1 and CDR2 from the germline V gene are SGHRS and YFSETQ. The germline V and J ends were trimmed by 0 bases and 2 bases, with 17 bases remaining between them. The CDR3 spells CASSLERGRGSNTEAFF. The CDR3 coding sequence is TGCGCCAGCAGCTTGGAACGGGGGCGCGGGTCAAACACTGAAGCTTTCTTT.

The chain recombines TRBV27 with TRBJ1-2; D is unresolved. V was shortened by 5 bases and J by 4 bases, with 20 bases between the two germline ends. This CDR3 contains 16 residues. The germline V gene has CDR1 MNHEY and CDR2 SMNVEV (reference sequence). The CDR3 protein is CASSPAPSRIPYGYTF. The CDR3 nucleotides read TGTGCCAGCAGTCCGGCGCCGAGTCGCATACCCTATGGCTACACCTTC.

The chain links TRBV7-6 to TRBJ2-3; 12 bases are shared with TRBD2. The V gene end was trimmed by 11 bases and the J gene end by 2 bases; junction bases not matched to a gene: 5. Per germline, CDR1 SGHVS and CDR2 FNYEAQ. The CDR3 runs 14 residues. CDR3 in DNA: TGTGCCTGCGGACTAGCGGGACCCACAGATACGCAGTATTTT. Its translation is CACGLAGPTDTQYF.

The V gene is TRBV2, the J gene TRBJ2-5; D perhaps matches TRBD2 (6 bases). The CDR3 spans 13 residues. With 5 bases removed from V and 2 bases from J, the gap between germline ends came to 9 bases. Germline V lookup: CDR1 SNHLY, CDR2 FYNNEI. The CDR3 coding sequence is TGTGCCAGCAGTCTAGCGTTACAAGAGACCCAGTACTTC. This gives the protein CASSLALQETQYF.

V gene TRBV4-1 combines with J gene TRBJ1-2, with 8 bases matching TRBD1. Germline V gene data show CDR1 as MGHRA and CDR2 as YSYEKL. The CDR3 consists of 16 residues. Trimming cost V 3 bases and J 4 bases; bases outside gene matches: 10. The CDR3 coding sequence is TGCGCCAGCAGCCACGGACAGGGAAGAGTTAGCTATGGCTACACCTTC. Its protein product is CASSHGQGRVSYGYTF.

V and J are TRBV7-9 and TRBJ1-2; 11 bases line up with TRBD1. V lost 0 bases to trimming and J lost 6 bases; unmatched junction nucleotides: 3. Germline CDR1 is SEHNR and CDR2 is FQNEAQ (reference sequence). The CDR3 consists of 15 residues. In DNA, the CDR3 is TGTGCCAGCAGCTTAGCGCGGACAGGGGGCAATGGCTACACCTTC. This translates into CASSLARTGGNGYTF.

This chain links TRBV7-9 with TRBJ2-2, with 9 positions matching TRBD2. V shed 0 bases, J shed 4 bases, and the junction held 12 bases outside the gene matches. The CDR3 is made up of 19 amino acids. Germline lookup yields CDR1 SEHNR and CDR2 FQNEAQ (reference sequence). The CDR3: CASSLARPTSGKPTGELFF. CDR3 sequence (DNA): TGTGCCAGCAGCTTAGCCCGGCCGACTAGCGGCAAACCCACCGGGGAGCTGTTTTTT.

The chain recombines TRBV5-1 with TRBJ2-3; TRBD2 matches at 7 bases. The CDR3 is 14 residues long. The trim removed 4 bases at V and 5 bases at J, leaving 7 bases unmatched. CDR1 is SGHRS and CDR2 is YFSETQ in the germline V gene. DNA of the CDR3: TGCGCCAGCAGCCTTTCTTCGGGGGGAGATACGCAGTATTTT. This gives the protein CASSLSSGGDTQYF.

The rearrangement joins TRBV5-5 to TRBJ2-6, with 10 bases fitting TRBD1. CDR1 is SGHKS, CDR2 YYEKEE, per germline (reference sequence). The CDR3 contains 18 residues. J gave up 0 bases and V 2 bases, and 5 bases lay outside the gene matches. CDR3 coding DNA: TGTGCCAGCAGCTTCCGGGACAGGGGAGCCTCTGGGGCCAACGTCCTGACTTTC. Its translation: CASSFRDRGASGANVLTF. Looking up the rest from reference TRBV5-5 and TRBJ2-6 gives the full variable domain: DAGVTQSPTHLIKTRGQQVTLRCSPISGHKSVSWYQQVLGQGPQFIFQYYEKEERGRGNFPDRFSARQFPNYSSELNVNALLLGDSALYLCASSFRDRGASGANVLTFGAGSRLTVL.

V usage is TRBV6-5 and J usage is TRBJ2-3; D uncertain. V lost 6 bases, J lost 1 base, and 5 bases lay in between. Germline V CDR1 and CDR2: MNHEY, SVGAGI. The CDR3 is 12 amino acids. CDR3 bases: TGTGCCAGCAGGGAGCGCACAGATACGCAGTATTTT. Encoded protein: CASRERTDTQYF.

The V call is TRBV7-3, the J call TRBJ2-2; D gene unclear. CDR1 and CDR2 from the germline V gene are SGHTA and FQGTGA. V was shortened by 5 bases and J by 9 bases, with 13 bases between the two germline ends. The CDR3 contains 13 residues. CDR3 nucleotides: TGTGCCAGCAGCGCTCCTTCACGCCGGGAGCTGTTTTTT. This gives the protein CASSAPSRRELFF. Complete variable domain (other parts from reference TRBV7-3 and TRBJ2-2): GAGVSQTPSNKVTEKGKYVELRCDPISGHTALYWYRQSLGQGPEFLIYFQGTGAADDSGLPNDRFFAVRPEGSVSTLKIQRTERGDSAVYLCASSAPSRRELFFGEGSRLTVL.

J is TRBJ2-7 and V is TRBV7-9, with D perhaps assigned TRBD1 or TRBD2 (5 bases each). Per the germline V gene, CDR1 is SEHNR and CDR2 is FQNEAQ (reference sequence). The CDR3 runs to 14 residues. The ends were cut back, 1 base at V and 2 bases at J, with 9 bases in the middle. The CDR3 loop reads CASSLGDVTYEQYF. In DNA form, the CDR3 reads TGTGCCAGCAGCTTAGGGGACGTTACCTACGAGCAGTACTTC.

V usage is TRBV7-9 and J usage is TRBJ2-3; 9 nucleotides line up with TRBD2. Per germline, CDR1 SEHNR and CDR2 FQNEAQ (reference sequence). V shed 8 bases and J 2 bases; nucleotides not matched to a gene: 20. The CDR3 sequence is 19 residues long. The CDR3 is CASRLSGAGRGGDTDTQYF. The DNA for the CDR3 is TGTGCCAGCCGCCTTAGCGGGGCAGGGCGGGGGGGCGACACAGATACGCAGTATTTT.

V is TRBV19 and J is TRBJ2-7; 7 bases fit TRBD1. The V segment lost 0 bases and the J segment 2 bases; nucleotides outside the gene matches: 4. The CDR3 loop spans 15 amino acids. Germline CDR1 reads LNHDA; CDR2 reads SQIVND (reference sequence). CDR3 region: CASSIDHGTAYEQYF. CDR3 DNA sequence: TGTGCCAGTAGTATAGATCACGGGACAGCCTACGAGCAGTACTTC.

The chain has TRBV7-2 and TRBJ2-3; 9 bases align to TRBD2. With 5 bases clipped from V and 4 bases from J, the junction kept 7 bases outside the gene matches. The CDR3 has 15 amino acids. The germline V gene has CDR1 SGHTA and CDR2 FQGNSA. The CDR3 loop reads CASSRAGLASDTQYF. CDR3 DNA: TGTGCCAGCAGCCGCGCGGGACTAGCATCAGATACGCAGTATTTT. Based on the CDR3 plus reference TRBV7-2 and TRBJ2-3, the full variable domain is GAGVSQSPSNKVTEKGKDVELRCDPISGHTALYWYRQSLGQGLEFLIYFQGNSAPDKSGLPSDRFSAERTGGSVSTLTIQRTQQEDSAVYLCASSRAGLASDTQYFGPGTRLTVL.

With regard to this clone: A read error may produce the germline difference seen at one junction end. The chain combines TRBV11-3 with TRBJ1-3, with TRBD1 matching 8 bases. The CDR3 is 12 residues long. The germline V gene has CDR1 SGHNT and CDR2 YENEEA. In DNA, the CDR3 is TGTGCCAGCAGCACAGGGGGGACGTCCGTCCAGTTT. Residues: CASSTGGTSVQF.

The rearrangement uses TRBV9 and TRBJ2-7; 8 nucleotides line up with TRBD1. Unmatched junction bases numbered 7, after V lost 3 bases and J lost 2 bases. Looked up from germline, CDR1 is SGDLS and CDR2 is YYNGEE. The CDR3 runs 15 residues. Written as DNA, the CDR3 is TGTGCCAGCAGCGCGAATGGACAGGGTACCTACGAGCAGTACTTC. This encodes CASSANGQGTYEQYF. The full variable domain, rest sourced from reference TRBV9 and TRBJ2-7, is DSGVTQTPKHLITATGQRVTLRCSPRSGDLSVYWYQQSLDQGLQFLIQYYNGEERAKGNILERFSAQQFPDLHSELNLSSLELGDSALYFCASSANGQGTYEQYFGPGTRLTVT.

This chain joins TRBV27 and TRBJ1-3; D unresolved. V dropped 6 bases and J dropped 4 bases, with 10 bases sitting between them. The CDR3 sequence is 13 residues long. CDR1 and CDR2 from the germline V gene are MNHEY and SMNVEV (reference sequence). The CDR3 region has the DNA TGTGCCAGCAGGCCAATGGCGGGAAACACCATATATTTT. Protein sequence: CASRPMAGNTIYF.

CDR3 region: CASREPTGVGETQYF. The CDR3, as DNA: TGTGCCAGCAGGGAACCCACAGGGGTAGGAGAGACCCAGTACTTC. The V call is TRBV28, the J call TRBJ2-5, with 7 bases matching TRBD1. V shed 6 bases, J shed 4 bases, and the junction held 11 bases outside the gene matches. Germline assignment: CDR1 MDHEN and CDR2 SYDVKM. The CDR3 is 15 residues long.

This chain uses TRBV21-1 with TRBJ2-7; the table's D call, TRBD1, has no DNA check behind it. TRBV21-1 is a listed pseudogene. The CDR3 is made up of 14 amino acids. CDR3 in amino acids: CASGTLDRGYEQYF. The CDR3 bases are TGTGCCAGCGGCACCTTAGACAGGGGGTACGAGCAGTACTTC.

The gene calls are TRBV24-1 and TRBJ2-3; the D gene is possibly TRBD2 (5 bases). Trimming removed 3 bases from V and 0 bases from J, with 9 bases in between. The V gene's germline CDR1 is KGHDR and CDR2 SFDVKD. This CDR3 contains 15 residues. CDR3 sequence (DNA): TGTGCCACCAGTGATGCGACGGGGAGCACAGATACGCAGTATTTT. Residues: CATSDATGSTDTQYF.

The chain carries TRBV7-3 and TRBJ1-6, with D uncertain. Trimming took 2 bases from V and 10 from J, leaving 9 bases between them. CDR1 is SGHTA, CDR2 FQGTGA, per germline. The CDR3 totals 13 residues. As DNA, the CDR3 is TGTGCCAGCAGCTTAGGGTCCCGATCACCCCTCCACTTT. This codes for CASSLGSRSPLHF. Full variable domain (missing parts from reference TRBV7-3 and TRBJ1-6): GAGVSQTPSNKVTEKGKYVELRCDPISGHTALYWYRQSLGQGPEFLIYFQGTGAADDSGLPNDRFFAVRPEGSVSTLKIQRTERGDSAVYLCASSLGSRSPLHFGNGTRLTVT.

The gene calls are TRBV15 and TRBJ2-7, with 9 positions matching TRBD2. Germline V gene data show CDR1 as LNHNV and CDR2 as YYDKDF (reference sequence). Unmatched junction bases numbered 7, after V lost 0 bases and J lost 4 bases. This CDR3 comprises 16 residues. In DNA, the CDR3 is TGTGCCACCAGCAGAGATGGGGCTAGCGGGGAGTACGAGCAGTACTTC. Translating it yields CATSRDGASGEYEQYF. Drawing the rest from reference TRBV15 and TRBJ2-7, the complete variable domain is DAMVIQNPRYQVTQFGKPVTLSCSQTLNHNVMYWYQQKSSQAPKLLFHYYDKDFNNEADTPDNFQSRRPNTSFCFLDIRSPGLGDTAMYLCATSRDGASGEYEQYFGPGTRLTVT.

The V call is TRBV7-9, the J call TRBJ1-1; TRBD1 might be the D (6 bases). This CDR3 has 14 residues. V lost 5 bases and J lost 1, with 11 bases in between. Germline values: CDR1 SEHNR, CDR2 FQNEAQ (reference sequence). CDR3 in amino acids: CASSPLGGNTEAFF. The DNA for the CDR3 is TGTGCCAGCAGCCCATTAGGGGGGAACACTGAAGCTTTCTTT. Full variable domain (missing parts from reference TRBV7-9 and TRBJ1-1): DTGVSQNPRHKITKRGQNVTFRCDPISEHNRLYWYRQTLGQGPEFLTYFQNEAQLEKSRLLSDRFSAERPKGSFSTLEIQRTEQGDSAMYLCASSPLGGNTEAFFGQGTRLTVV.

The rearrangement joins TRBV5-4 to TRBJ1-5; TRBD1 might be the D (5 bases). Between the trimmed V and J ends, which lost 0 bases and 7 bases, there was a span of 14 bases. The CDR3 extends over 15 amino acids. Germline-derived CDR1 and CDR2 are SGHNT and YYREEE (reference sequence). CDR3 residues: CASSLGGSGAQPQHF. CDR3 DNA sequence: TGTGCCAGCAGCTTGGGGGGGTCGGGCGCCCAGCCCCAGCATTTT.

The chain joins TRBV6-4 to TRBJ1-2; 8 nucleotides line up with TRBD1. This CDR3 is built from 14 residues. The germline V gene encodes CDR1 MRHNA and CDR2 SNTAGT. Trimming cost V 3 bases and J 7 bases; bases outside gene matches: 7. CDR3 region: CASSEAGTGIGYTF. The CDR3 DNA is TGTGCCAGCAGTGAAGCCGGGACAGGAATTGGCTACACCTTC.

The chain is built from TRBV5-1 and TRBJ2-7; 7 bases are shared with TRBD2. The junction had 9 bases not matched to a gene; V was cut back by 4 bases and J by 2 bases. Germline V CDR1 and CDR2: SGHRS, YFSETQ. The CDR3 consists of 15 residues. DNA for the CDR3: TGCGCCAGCAGCCCCGGACTAGGAGTTCCCTACGAGCAGTACTTC. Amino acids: CASSPGLGVPYEQYF.

The CDR3 DNA sequence: TGTGCCAGCAGCAAGGGACTAGCGGGACAAACAGATACGCAGTATTTT. As protein: CASSKGLAGQTDTQYF. The chain couples TRBV7-3 to TRBJ2-3, with 13 bases lining up with TRBD2. V trimming: 5 bases; J trimming: 3 bases; junction bases outside the gene matches: 5. The CDR3 is 16 residues long. The germline gives CDR1 SGHTA, CDR2 FQGTGA.